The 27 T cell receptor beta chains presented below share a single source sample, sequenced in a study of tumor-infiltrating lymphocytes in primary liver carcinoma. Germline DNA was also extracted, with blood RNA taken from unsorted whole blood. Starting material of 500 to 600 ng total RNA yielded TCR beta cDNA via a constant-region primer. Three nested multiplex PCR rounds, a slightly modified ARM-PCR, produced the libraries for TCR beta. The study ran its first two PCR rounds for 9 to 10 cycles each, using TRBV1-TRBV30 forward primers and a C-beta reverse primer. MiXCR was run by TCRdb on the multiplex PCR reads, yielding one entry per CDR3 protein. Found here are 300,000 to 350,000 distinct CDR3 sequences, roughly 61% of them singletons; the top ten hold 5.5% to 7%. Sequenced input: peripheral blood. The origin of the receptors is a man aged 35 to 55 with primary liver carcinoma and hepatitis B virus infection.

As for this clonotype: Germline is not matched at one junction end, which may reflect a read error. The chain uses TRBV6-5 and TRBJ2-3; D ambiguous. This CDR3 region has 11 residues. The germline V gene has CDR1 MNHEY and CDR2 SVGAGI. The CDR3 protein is CACRSTDTQYF. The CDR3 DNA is TGTGCCTGCAGAAGCACAGATACGCAGTATTTT.

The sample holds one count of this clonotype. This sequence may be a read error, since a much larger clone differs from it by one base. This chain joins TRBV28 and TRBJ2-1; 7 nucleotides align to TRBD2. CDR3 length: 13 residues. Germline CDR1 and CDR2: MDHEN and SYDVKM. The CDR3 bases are TGTGCCAGCAGTCCGGGGGGAGGCAATGTGCAGTTCTTC. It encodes CASSPGGGNVQFF.

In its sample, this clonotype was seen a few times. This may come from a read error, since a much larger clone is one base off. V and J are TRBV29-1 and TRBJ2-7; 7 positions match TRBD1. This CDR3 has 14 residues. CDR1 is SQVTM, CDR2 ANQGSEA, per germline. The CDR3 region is CIVVGQGVTYEQYF. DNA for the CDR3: TGCATCGTTGTAGGGCAGGGGGTTACCTACGAGCAGTACTTC.

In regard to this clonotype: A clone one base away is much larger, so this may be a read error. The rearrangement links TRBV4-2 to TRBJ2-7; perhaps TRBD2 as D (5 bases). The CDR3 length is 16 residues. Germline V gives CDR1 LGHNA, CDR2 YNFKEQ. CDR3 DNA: TGTGCCAGCAGCCAAGATTATCGGATGGCCGACTACGAGCATTACTTC. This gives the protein CASSQDYRMADYEHYF.

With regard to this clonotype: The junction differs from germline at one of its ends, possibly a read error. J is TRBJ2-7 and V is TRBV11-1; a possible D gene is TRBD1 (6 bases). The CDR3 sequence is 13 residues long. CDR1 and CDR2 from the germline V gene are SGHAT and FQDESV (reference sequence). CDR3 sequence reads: CASSFNKGHEQYF. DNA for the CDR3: TGTGCCAGCAGCTTTAACAAGGGACACGAGCAGTATTTC.

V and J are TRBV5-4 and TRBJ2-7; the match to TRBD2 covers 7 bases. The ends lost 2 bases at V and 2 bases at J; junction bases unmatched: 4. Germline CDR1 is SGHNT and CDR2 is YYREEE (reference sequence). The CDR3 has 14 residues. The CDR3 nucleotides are TGTGCCAGCAGCTTAGGGAGGGAGACCTACGAGCAGTACTTC. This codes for CASSLGRETYEQYF.

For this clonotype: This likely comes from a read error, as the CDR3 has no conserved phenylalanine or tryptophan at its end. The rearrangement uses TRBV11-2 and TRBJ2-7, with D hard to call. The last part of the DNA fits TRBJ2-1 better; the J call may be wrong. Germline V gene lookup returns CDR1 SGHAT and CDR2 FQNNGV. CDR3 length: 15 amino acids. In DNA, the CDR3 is TGTGCCAGCAGCTTAGACCCACAGAATTACTACGAGCAGTTCCTC. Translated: CASSLDPQNYYEQFL.

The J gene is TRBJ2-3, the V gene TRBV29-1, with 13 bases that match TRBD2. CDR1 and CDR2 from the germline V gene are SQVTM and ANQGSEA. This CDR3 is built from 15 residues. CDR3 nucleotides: TGCGTTGAAGACACTAGCGGGAGGGGGACAGATACGCAGTATTTT. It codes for CVEDTSGRGTDTQYF.

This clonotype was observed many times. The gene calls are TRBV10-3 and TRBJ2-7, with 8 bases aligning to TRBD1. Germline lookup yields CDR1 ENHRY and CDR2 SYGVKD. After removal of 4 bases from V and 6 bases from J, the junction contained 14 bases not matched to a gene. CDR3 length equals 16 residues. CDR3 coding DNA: TGTGCCATCAGTGTTGGGACAGGTGGTTTTGGCGGCGAGCAGTACTTC. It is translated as CAISVGTGGFGGEQYF.

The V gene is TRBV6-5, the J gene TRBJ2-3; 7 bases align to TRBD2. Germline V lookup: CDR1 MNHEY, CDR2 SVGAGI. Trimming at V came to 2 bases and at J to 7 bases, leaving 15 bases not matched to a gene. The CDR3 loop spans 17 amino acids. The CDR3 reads CASSYISVGGPPYTQYF. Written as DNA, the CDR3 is TGTGCCAGCAGTTACATCTCGGTGGGAGGGCCCCCATATACGCAGTATTTT.

CDR3 DNA: TGTGCCATCAGTGAGTCGGTAGATCTAGCGGGAGAGGTCGAGCAGTACTTC. Its translation: CAISESVDLAGEVEQYF. The chain carries TRBV10-3 and TRBJ2-7; 10 bases are a match to TRBD2. CDR1 and CDR2 (germline): ENHRY, SYGVKD. The trim removed 0 bases at V and 6 bases at J, leaving 11 bases unmatched. The CDR3 loop spans 17 amino acids.

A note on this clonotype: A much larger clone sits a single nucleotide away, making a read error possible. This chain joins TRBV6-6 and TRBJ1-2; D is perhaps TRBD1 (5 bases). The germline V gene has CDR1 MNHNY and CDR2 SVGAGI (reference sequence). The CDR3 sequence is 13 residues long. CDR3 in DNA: TGTGCCAGCAGTTGGGAGGGGACCTATGTCTACACCTTC. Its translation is CASSWEGTYVYTF.

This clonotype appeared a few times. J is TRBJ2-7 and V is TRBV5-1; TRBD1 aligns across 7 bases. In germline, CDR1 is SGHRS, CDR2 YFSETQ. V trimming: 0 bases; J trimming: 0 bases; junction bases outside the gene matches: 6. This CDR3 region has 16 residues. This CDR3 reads CASSLEFGDSSYEQYF. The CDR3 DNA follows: TGCGCCAGCAGCTTGGAATTCGGGGACAGCTCCTACGAGCAGTACTTC.

CDR3 in amino acids: CSVEETGLTYEWYF. CDR3 DNA: TGCAGCGTTGAAGAAACAGGGTTAACCTACGAGTGGTACTTC. The V and J genes are TRBV29-1 and TRBJ2-7, with D tentatively TRBD1 (6 bases). The length of the CDR3 is 14 residues. Germline CDR1 SQVTM, CDR2 ANQGSEA. Deletions cut 0 bases from V and 12 bases from J, with 21 bases between.

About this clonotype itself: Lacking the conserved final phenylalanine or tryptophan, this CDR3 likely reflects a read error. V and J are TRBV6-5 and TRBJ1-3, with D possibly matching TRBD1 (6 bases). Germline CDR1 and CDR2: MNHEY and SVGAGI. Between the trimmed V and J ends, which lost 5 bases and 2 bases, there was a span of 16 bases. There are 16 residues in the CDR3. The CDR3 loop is CASSPQTGWAGNTIYL. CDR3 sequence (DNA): TGTGCCAGCAGTCCACAGACAGGTTGGGCTGGAAACACCATATATCTT.

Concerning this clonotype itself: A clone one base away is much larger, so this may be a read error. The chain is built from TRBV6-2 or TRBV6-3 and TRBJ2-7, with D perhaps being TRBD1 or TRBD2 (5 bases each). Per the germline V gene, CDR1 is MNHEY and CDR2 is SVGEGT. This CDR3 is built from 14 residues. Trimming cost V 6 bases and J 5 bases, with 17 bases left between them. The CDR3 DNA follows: TGTGCCAGCAGCCTCCGGGACGGGGCCCACGAGCAGTACTTC. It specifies CASSLRDGAHEQYF.

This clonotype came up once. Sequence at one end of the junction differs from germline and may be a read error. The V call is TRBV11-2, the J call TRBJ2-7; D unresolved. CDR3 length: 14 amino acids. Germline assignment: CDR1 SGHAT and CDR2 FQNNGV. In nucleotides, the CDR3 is TGTACCAGCAGCTCGCAAACAGTGAGATACGAGCAGTACTTC. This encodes CTSSSQTVRYEQYF.

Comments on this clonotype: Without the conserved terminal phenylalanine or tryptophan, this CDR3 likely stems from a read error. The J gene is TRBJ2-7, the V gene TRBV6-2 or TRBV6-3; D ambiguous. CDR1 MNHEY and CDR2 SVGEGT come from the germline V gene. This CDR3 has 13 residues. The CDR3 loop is CASSFMQYYKQYL. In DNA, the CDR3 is TGTGCCAGCAGCTTCATGCAGTACTACAAGCAGTACCTC.

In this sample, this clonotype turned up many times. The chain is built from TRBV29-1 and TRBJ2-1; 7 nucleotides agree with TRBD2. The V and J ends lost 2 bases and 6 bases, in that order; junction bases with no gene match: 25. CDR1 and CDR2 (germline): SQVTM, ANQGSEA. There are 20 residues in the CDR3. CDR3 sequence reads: CSVEHSKGTPGAGRFNEQFF. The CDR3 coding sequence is TGCAGCGTTGAACACTCGAAGGGGACTCCGGGAGCGGGAAGGTTCAATGAGCAGTTCTTC.

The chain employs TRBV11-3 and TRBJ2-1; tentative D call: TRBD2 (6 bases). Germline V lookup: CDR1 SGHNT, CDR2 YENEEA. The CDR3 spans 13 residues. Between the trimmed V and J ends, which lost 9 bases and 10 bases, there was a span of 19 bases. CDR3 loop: CASSVAGSSEQFF. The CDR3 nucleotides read TGTGCCAGTAGCGTCGCGGGGTCAAGCGAGCAGTTCTTC.

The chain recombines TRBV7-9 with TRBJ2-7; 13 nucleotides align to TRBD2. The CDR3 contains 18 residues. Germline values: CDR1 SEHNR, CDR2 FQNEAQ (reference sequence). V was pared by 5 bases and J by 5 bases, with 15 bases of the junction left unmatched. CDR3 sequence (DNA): TGTGCCAGCAGCGGCGGGACTAGCGGGAACCAGCGTCCCAACGAGCAGTACTTC. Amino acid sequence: CASSGGTSGNQRPNEQYF.

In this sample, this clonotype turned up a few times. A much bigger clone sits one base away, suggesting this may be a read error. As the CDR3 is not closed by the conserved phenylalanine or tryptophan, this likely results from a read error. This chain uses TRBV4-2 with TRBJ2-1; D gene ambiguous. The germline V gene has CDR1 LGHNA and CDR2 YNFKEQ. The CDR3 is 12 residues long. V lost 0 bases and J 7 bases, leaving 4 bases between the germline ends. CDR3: CASSQDRNEQFL. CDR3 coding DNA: TGTGCCAGCAGCCAAGATAGGAATGAGCAGTTCCTC.

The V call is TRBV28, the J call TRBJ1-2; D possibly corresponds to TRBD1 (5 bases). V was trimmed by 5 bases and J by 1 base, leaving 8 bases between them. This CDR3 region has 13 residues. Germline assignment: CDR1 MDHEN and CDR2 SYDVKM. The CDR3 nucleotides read TGTGCCAGCAGTGGGACGGTTAACTATGGCTACACCTTC. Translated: CASSGTVNYGYTF.

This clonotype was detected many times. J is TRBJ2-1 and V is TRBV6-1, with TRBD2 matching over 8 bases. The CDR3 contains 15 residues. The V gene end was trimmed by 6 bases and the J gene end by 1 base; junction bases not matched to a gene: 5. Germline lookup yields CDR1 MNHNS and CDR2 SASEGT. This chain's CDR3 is CASSPGGWSYNEQFF. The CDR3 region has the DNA TGTGCCAGCAGCCCGGGGGGGTGGTCCTACAATGAGCAGTTCTTC.

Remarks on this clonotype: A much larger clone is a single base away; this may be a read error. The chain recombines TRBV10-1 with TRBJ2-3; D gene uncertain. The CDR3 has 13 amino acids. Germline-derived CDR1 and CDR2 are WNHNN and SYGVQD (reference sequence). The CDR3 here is CASREQGTDTRYF. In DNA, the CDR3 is TGCGCCAGCAGGGAGCAAGGCACAGATACGCGGTATTTT.

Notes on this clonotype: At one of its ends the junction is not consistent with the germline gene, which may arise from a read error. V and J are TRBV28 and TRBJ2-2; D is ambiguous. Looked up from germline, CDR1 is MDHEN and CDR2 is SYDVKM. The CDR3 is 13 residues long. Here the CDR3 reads CPSLTSFGGELFF. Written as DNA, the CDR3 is TGTCCCAGCTTGACGAGCTTTGGCGGGGAGCTGTTTTTT.

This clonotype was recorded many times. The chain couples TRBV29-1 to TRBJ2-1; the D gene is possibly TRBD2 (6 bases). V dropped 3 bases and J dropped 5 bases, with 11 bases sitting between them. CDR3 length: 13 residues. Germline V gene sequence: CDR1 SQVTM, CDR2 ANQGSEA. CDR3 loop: CSVESPGDNEQFF. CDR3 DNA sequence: TGCAGCGTTGAGTCTCCGGGGGACAATGAGCAGTTCTTC.